This record looks at one TCR beta chain sequence and its context. Its target is not known. This same CDR3 is encoded by further DNA sequences in the sample. The data originate from a study of T cells in localized non-small cell lung cancer. General study findings and limits: A median about 62 of the top 100 tumor clones appeared in adjacent lung.

The CDR3 has 13 residues. CDR1 and CDR2 (germline): LNHNV, YYDKDF (reference sequence). Between the trimmed V and J ends, which lost 0 bases and 5 bases, there was a span of 7 bases. Sequencing was performed with immunoSEQ multiplex PCR; in TCRdb, only in-frame clones are kept and a portion is missing. Of 130,000 or so clones listed, more than 80% are singletons. The chain joins TRBV15 to TRBJ2-5; D gene unclear. The input for sequencing was peripheral blood, taken before any cancer treatment. The receptor was derived from a female donor older than 55 with stage I lung adenocarcinoma. The CDR3 is CATSRDEGETQYF. Here the CDR3 DNA reads TGTGCCACCAGCAGAGATGAAGGGGAGACCCAGTACTTC.